This TCR beta chain derives from a study of shared clonotypes between healthy human individuals (TCRdb year 2020). Study-wide context: The cohort comprised a couple of women and three men aged 18 to 49 years. For each donor, CD4 naive and CD4 memory were each given three plates, CD8 naive was given two plates, and CD8 memory was given one plate. To estimate repertoire size and how much clonotypes are shared between individuals, the study performed deep sequencing of blood TCR repertoires from about five healthy adults. Libraries were prepared and TCR repertoires were sequenced by different laboratories using diverse techniques, in order to increase sequencing depth and limit assay-specific biases. Each donor's leukapheresis produced roughly between roughly 0.85 and 9.5 billion PBMCs. The paper as a whole reports these results and caveats: Even with the large sequencing depth, rarefaction of the sorted-subset datasets indicated that sequencing was incomplete. Pairwise subsampling led to the expectation that sequencing depth would affect the degree of clonotype sharing among donors. Sampling was limited to blood, and TCR repertoires in tissue likely differ from TCR repertoires in blood. Compared with non-shared clonotypes, clonotypes shared by all four sorted-subset donors had higher generation probabilities. Larger estimated clonotype richness was generally found for naive subsets than for memory subsets. The small number of donors limited the genetic and exposure-history diversity represented. About 5% of naive CD4, 3.5% of naive CD8, approximately 2.2% of memory CD4, and around 0.42% of memory CD8 clonotypes were shared across several donors.

Using the deep immunoSEQ assay, multiplex PCR amplified TCR CDR3 regions from genomic DNA. Extracted genomic DNA from each cell subset was distributed evenly across all wells of several immunoSEQ 96-well plates, and each plate was treated as a replicate. For sorted subsets, roughly 200 ng of genomic DNA, equivalent to 25,000 to 30,000 T cell genomes, went into each replicate PCR. Purified libraries were quantified with a Qubit 3.0 fluorometer, sized on a Bioanalyzer 2100, and re-quantified with the KAPA Library Quantification kit. A separate single-read 150-cycle Illumina NextSeq 550 flow cell was used to sequence each immunoSEQ 96-well plate. As for how the authors treated the data: Because only junctional sequences without quality scores were contained in the immunoSEQ output, filtering matching that applied to full-length reads could not be performed. Sequences were annotated with PyIR, a Python wrapper for IgBLAST v1.9, using IMGT germline references to assign V/J genes and CDR3. Reads were filtered out if the reads had weak V/J assignments (E-value above 1e-6), no CDR3, stop codons, out-of-frame junctions, or ambiguous translated residues. V3J clonotypes were defined as sequences sharing an identical inferred V gene, J gene, and CDR3 amino acid sequence. To compute the percentage overlap between repertoires, the number of shared unique clonotypes was divided by the size of the smaller repertoire. Three approaches were used to assess repertoire richness: RTK rarefaction, the Chao1 estimator, and Recon v2.1 estimates of unobserved clonotypes. For all TCRbeta clonotypes obtained by the gDNA method from a few donors, generation probabilities were computed with OLGA. Imported from immuneACCESS, the table was reduced by TCRdb to in-frame sequences with V and J called. These copies leave out some clones; in studies compared against another copy, an unresolved V gene accounts for under half, and the cause of the remainder is not known. D and trimming were read from the DNA, whereas the V and J calls and clone size are those reported in that table. The sample table holds 1.5 million to 1.9 million clones, of which 98% were seen once. 0.45% of the sample belongs to the ten largest clones.

As to this clone: It has no known antigen specificity. The record has no base qualities; no much larger clone is one base away.

Donors were healthy HIV-negative adults with no recently reported acute infections or vaccinations. Only Caucasian adults living in Nashville, Tennessee, USA were represented among the donors. CD4+ T cells were enriched by magnetic negative selection; naive cells were then positively selected on CD45RA, and the negative fraction formed the memory subset. After blood collection by leukapheresis, PBMCs were isolated using Ficoll-Histopaque density gradient centrifugation and then cryopreserved in the vapor phase of liquid nitrogen. Purity and quantity of every magnetically sorted T cell population were checked by analytical flow cytometry. From each sorted fraction, genomic DNA was isolated and quantified by UV absorbance on a Nanodrop 2000c. The germline V gene yields SGHVS for CDR1 and FQNEAQ for CDR2. Trimming accounts for 4 bases at V and 0 bases at J, while the number of junction bases matched to no gene is 20. The CDR3 holds 20 amino acids from the cysteine to the phenylalanine. CDR3 DNA is the only sequence kept; it has 60 bases, read in frame from the first base.

The sequenced material came from naive CD4+ T cells sorted from blood. Sample cell subset or site, as interpreted from the label and publication: CD45RA+ positively selected. This sequence originates from a man younger than 40 in good health. The receptor chain draws on TRBV7-8 and TRBJ2-7; TRBD2 lines up with 8 middle nucleotides. The CDR3 loop reads CASSSQLFSGNINGSYEQYF. Read as DNA, the sequence is TGTGCCAGCAGCTCCCAACTGTTTAGCGGGAATATTAATGGCTCCTACGAGCAGTACTTC.